This T cell receptor (beta chain) was observed in a study of blood T cell repertoires in COVID-19. Study overall: From T cells, B-cell-depleted T cells, or PBMCs came the material, which was cDNA or gDNA.

The authors' processing: Nucleated cell counts were estimated from reference gene primer amplification. The method was immunoSEQ multiplex PCR; TCRdb's version includes in-frame clones alone and lacks a portion of them. V and J calls and clone size are given by that table; D and trimming were obtained from the DNA. The sample has about 310,000 clones, approximately 87% seen once. Trimming removed 4 bases from V and 9 bases from J; junction bases left unmatched: 5. CDR3 length: 14 residues. The germline V gene encodes CDR1 MGHDK and CDR2 SYGVNS. The genes are TRBV25-1 and TRBJ1-6; 8 bases align to TRBD1. The sequenced sample consisted of peripheral blood. The TCR sequence derives from a woman under 40 with COVID-19, enrolled during active disease. The CDR3 spells CASSVTGVGSPLHF. The CDR3 bases are TGTGCCAGCAGTGTGACAGGGGTGGGTTCACCCCTCCACTTT.